The 28 T cell receptor beta chains below come from one sample, sequenced in a study of vaccination and CD4 T cells after COVID-19. Each CDR3 protein gets one entry after TCRdb re-called the PCR reads with MiXCR. The table records 12,000 to 15,000 distinct CDR3 sequences, over 65% of them present only once. Here the sequenced sample was CD4+ T cells from blood, taken after SARS-CoV-2 vaccination. These receptors came from a human donor who had recovered from COVID-19.

The chain has TRBV20-1 and TRBJ1-5; D is uncertain. Per the germline V gene, CDR1 is DFQATT and CDR2 is SNEGSKA (reference sequence). This CDR3 has 16 amino acids. Trimming took off 5 bases at V and 4 bases at J, with 21 bases between the two ends. The CDR3: CSAQKRLTVVNQPQHF. The CDR3 coding sequence is TGCAGTGCTCAGAAAAGGTTGACGGTAGTTAATCAGCCCCAGCATTTT.

This sequence joins TRBV30 and TRBJ2-7; D possibly matches TRBD1 or TRBD2 (5 bases each). The CDR3 has 14 residues. Trimming cost V 5 bases and J 3 bases, with 17 bases left between them. Germline CDR1 GTSNPN, CDR2 SVGIG (reference sequence). The CDR3 region has the DNA TGTGCCTGGGGTGAGGGGCAGTCCTTCTACGAGCAGTACTTC. The encoded protein is CAWGEGQSFYEQYF.

This clonotype was counted a few times. CDR3 coding DNA: TGCAGTGCTAGAGATCGCTTCGACAAGGCTCAACAGCCCCAGCATTTT. It codes for CSARDRFDKAQQPQHF. The genes are TRBV20-1 and TRBJ1-5; no clear D gene. In germline, CDR1 is DFQATT, CDR2 SNEGSKA (reference sequence). V lost 0 bases to trimming and J lost 7 bases, with 19 bases between them. This CDR3 spans 16 amino acids.

This chain connects TRBV30 to TRBJ1-5, with a weak D call TRBD1 (5 bases). Germline V gene sequence: CDR1 GTSNPN, CDR2 SVGIG (reference sequence). The CDR3 is 13 amino acids. Trimming shortened V by 0 bases and J by 2 bases, and 5 bases separated the two germline ends. CDR3 loop: CAWSVGGNQPQHF. The CDR3 DNA sequence: TGTGCCTGGAGTGTAGGGGGCAATCAGCCCCAGCATTTT.

V gene TRBV2 combines with J gene TRBJ2-7; the D is unclear. Germline values: CDR1 SNHLY, CDR2 FYNNEI. The CDR3 is 11 amino acids. Trimming removed 4 bases from V and 4 bases from J, with 5 bases in between. CDR3 loop: CASSAEYEQYF. CDR3 DNA: TGTGCCAGCAGTGCTGAGTACGAGCAGTACTTC.

The J gene is TRBJ1-2, the V gene TRBV28; D unresolved. Deletions cut 8 bases from V and 4 bases from J, with 23 bases between. There are 16 residues in the CDR3. Germline V lookup: CDR1 MDHEN, CDR2 SYDVKM. CDR3 protein: CASYLSDGAIGYGYTF. Here the CDR3 DNA reads TGTGCCAGCTATCTTAGCGACGGTGCCATAGGCTATGGCTACACCTTC.

The genes are TRBV28 and TRBJ1-5, with 7 bases matching TRBD1. This CDR3 comprises 20 residues. V lost 1 base to trimming and J lost 2 bases; unmatched junction nucleotides: 17. Germline assignment: CDR1 MDHEN and CDR2 SYDVKM. CDR3 bases: TGTGCCAGCAGTTTATTCCAGGGGGTATCAGGTGGGTCGGGCAATCAGCCCCAGCATTTT. Encoded protein: CASSLFQGVSGGSGNQPQHF.

The J gene is TRBJ2-5, the V gene TRBV20-1; D unresolved. Germline CDR1 is DFQATT and CDR2 is SNEGSKA (reference sequence). The CDR3 extends over 8 amino acids. V was pared by 7 bases and J by 7 bases, with 4 bases between. The CDR3 loop reads CSVGTQYF. The CDR3 DNA is TGCAGTGTGGGGACCCAGTACTTC.

The J gene is TRBJ1-6, the V gene TRBV20-1, with D hard to call. This CDR3 region has 14 residues. Trimming removed 3 bases at V and 5 bases at J, with 11 bases between. Looked up from germline, CDR1 is DFQATT and CDR2 is SNEGSKA (reference sequence). The CDR3 protein is CSARRGSDNSPLHF. The DNA of the CDR3 is TGCAGTGCTAGGCGGGGATCCGATAATTCACCCCTCCACTTT.

Within the sample, this clonotype is medium-sized. V and J are TRBV21-1 and TRBJ2-7. TRBV21-1 corresponds to a pseudogene. This CDR3 has 15 residues. CDR3 region: CASSKALYHSYEQYF. The DNA for the CDR3 is TGTGCCAGCAGCAAAGCCCTCTACCACTCCTACGAGCAGTACTTC.

The gene calls are TRBV10-3 and TRBJ2-7; 7 bases map to TRBD1. The V and J ends lost 5 bases and 7 bases, in that order; junction bases with no gene match: 2. The CDR3 spans 11 residues. Germline CDR1 ENHRY, CDR2 SYGVKD. In DNA, the CDR3 is TGTGCCATCAGTTCACAGGGGGAGCAGTACTTC. This encodes CAISSQGEQYF.

The J gene is TRBJ2-7, the V gene TRBV4-1, with TRBD2 as a possible D gene (7 bases). CDR3 size: 18 residues. V was pared by 5 bases and J by 3 bases, with 26 bases between. Germline V gives CDR1 MGHRA, CDR2 YSYEKL. The CDR3 nucleotides are TGCGCCAGCAGCTACAGGGTGGGTGCGGGAGTAGCCCACTACGAGCAGTACTTC. This codes for CASSYRVGAGVAHYEQYF.

V usage is TRBV6-4 and J usage is TRBJ1-5; D not resolved. The CDR3 contains 13 residues. Trimming shortened V by 5 bases and J by 7 bases, and 12 bases separated the two germline ends. CDR1 MRHNA and CDR2 SNTAGT come from the germline V gene. The CDR3 sequence: CASSSNEWQPQHF. CDR3 bases: TGTGCCAGCAGTTCGAATGAGTGGCAGCCCCAGCATTTT.

The genes are TRBV9 and TRBJ2-2, with D possibly called TRBD1 or TRBD2 (5 bases each). CDR3 size: 16 residues. The germline CDR1 and CDR2 sequences are SGDLS and YYNGEE. The V and J ends lost 4 bases and 1 base respectively, with 14 bases between them. The CDR3 nucleotides read TGTGCCAGCAGCCCGTACGGGGCTAAGAACACCGGGGAGCTGTTTTTT. This sequence encodes CASSPYGAKNTGELFF.

The V gene is TRBV30, the J gene TRBJ2-5; TRBD2 aligns across 8 bases. From germline, CDR1 is GTSNPN and CDR2 SVGIG (reference sequence). V was clipped by 1 base and J by 5 bases; unmatched bases: 9. The CDR3 is 15 amino acids. CDR3 coding DNA: TGTGCCTGGAGTGGACCAACTAGCGGCCGGGAGACCCAGTACTTC. Translating gives CAWSGPTSGRETQYF.

This clonotype was found a few times. The J gene is TRBJ1-5, the V gene TRBV10-3; D perhaps matches TRBD1 (5 bases). V lost 0 bases and J lost 1, with 13 bases in between. The CDR3 is 17 residues long. Germline-derived CDR1 and CDR2 are ENHRY and SYGVKD. CDR3 in amino acids: CAISESVGTRSNQPQHF. The DNA for the CDR3 is TGTGCCATCAGTGAGTCCGTCGGGACCAGGAGCAATCAGCCCCAGCATTTT.

The chain joins TRBV20-1 to TRBJ2-7; the D is unclear. Germline CDR1 reads DFQATT; CDR2 reads SNEGSKA (reference sequence). Trimming took off 7 bases at V and 2 bases at J, with 12 bases between the two ends. The CDR3 runs to 12 residues. The CDR3 here is CSVGEIPYEQYF. In DNA, the CDR3 is TGCAGTGTAGGAGAGATCCCCTACGAGCAGTACTTC.

V gene TRBV2 combines with J gene TRBJ1-5; tentative D call: TRBD1 (6 bases). V lost 5 bases to trimming and J lost 2 bases, with 10 bases between them. The CDR3 consists of 14 residues. CDR1 and CDR2 (germline): SNHLY, FYNNEI. This chain's CDR3 is CASSQQGGNQPQHF. In nucleotides, the CDR3 is TGTGCCAGCAGTCAACAGGGAGGCAATCAGCCCCAGCATTTT.

The chain recombines TRBV12-3 or TRBV12-4 with TRBJ1-1; D remains ambiguous. Between the trimmed V and J ends, which lost 3 bases and 7 bases, there was a span of 6 bases. This CDR3 comprises 11 residues. As DNA, the CDR3 is TGTGCCAGCAGTTTTGAGGGTGAAGCTTTCTTT. The encoded protein is CASSFEGEAFF.

V and J are TRBV4-1 and TRBJ2-7; D gene unclear. CDR3 length equals 16 residues. Germline CDR1 is MGHRA and CDR2 is YSYEKL. With 1 base removed from V and 5 bases from J, the gap between germline ends came to 18 bases. CDR3 coding DNA: TGCGCCAGCAGCCAAGTGAATATGGGGTGGGCGGACGAGCAGTACTTC. Translation gives CASSQVNMGWADEQYF.

V usage is TRBV11-1 and J usage is TRBJ2-7; 8 nucleotides agree with TRBD1. V trimming: 5 bases; J trimming: 7 bases; junction bases outside the gene matches: 4. This CDR3 is built from 12 residues. Germline V gene data show CDR1 as SGHAT and CDR2 as FQDESV (reference sequence). CDR3 coding DNA: TGTGCCAGCAGCGGACAGGGACGAGAGCAGTACTTC. It yields the protein CASSGQGREQYF.

V gene TRBV7-2 combines with J gene TRBJ1-4; a possible D gene is TRBD1 (5 bases). Germline CDR1 SGHTA, CDR2 FQGNSA. This CDR3 has 14 residues. Trimming left V 0 bases short and J 8 bases short, with 10 bases between. The CDR3 DNA is TGTGCCAGCAGCTTAGCAGGGGCCTACGAAAAACTGTTTTTT. Amino acids: CASSLAGAYEKLFF.

This clonotype was found a few times. This chain uses TRBV20-1 with TRBJ1-1; 8 bases are shared with TRBD1. Trimming at V came to 3 bases and at J to 0 bases, leaving 12 bases not matched to a gene. The CDR3 sequence is 17 residues long. Germline V lookup: CDR1 DFQATT, CDR2 SNEGSKA (reference sequence). DNA for the CDR3: TGCAGTGCTAGCCCCGCAACAGGGGGATTAATGAACACTGAAGCTTTCTTT. Translating gives CSASPATGGLMNTEAFF.

The rearrangement uses TRBV24-1 and TRBJ2-2; D is unclear. Between the trimmed V and J ends, which lost 7 bases and 4 bases, there was a span of 9 bases. The CDR3 extends over 13 amino acids. Per germline, CDR1 KGHDR and CDR2 SFDVKD. The CDR3 is CATREGATGELFF. CDR3 bases: TGTGCCACCAGGGAAGGAGCCACCGGGGAGCTGTTTTTT.

The chain is built from TRBV2 and TRBJ2-2; no firm D call. CDR1 and CDR2 from the germline V gene are SNHLY and FYNNEI. V shed 7 bases and J shed 0 bases, with 9 bases lying between them. The CDR3 loop spans 14 amino acids. CDR3 nucleotides: TGTGCCAGCACTTCACTCTCGAACACCGGGGAGCTGTTTTTT. Its protein is CASTSLSNTGELFF. Drawing the rest from reference TRBV2 and TRBJ2-2, the complete variable domain is EPEVTQTPSHQVTQMGQEVILRCVPISNHLYFYWYRQILGQKVEFLVSFYNNEISEKSEIFDDQFSVERPDGSNFTLKIRSTKLEDSAMYFCASTSLSNTGELFFGEGSRLTVL.

The chain carries TRBV6-1 and TRBJ2-7, with 7 bases matching TRBD2. The CDR3 runs to 15 residues. The V gene end was trimmed by 7 bases and the J gene end by 0 bases; junction bases not matched to a gene: 9. Germline V gene data show CDR1 as MNHNS and CDR2 as SASEGT. CDR3 amino acids: CASKSEGGSSYEQYF. In nucleotides, the CDR3 is TGTGCCAGCAAGAGCGAGGGAGGGAGCTCCTACGAGCAGTACTTC.

The chain carries TRBV25-1 and TRBJ2-3, with D unresolved. Trimming pared 5 bases from V and 6 bases from J, leaving 6 bases between. Germline CDR1 is MGHDK and CDR2 is SYGVNS. The CDR3 runs to 11 residues. CDR3 nucleotides: TGTGCCAGCAGTCTATCGGATACGCAGTATTTT. It codes for CASSLSDTQYF.

The V call is TRBV7-2, the J call TRBJ2-7; D remains unclear. The CDR3 loop spans 14 amino acids. Germline loops: CDR1 SGHTA, CDR2 FQGNSA. V was pared by 1 base and J by 6 bases, with 13 bases between. CDR3 amino acids: CASSLVFRGGEQYF. Here the CDR3 DNA reads TGTGCCAGCAGCTTAGTATTTCGCGGCGGCGAGCAGTACTTC.